The source of this T cell receptor beta chain is a study of blood T cells in healthy people across ages. The study's findings and limits: With naive T cell percentage, TCR beta diversity showed a strong correlation.

This clonotype appeared a few times. Its antigen is still unknown. The CDR3 runs 12 residues. Germline V gives CDR1 DFQATT, CDR2 SNEGSKA (reference sequence). Sample-barcoded 5' priming and a J-beta primer mix drove a second PCR of about 6 to 11 cycles. A single record per CDR3 protein comes from TCRdb applying MiXCR to the 5' RACE reads. Of about 600,000 distinct CDR3 sequences in the sample, around 48% were seen once. Total RNA extraction produced at least 6 micrograms (per sample) for the study. The receptor's source is a man older than 75 in good health. The sequencing sample was made of blood. This chain joins TRBV20-1 and TRBJ2-1; a possible D gene is TRBD1 (6 bases). The DNA matches TRBJ2-7 better at its end, which makes the J call doubtful. The CDR3 coding sequence is TGCAGTGCTGGGCAGGGGAACAATGAGCAGTACTTC. Amino acid sequence: CSAGQGNNEQYF.